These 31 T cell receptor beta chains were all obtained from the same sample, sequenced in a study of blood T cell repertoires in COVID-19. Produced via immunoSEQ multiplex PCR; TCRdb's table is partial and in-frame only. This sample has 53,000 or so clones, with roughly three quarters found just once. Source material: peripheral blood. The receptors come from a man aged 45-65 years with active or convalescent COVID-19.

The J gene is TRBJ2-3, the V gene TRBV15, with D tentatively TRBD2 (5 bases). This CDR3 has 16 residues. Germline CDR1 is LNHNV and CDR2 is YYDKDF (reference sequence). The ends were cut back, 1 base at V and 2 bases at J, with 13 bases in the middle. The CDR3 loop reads CATSRAKGGSTDTQYF. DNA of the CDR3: TGTGCCACCAGCAGAGCTAAGGGCGGGTCCACAGATACGCAGTATTTT.

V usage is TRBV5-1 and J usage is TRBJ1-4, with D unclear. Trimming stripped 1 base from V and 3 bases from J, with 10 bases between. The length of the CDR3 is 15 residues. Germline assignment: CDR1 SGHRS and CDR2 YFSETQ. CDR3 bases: TGCGCCAGCAGCTTGCATTACGGGGCTAATGAAAAACTGTTTTTT. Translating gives CASSLHYGANEKLFF.

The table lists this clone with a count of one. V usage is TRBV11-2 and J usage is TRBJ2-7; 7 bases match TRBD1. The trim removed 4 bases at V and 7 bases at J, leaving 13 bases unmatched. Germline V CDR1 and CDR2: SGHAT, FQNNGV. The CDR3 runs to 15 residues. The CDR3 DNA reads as TGTGCCAGCAGCTCCCCGAGACAGGGATTCGTGGAGCAGTACTTC. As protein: CASSSPRQGFVEQYF. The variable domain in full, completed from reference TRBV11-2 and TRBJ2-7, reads EAGVAQSPRYKIIEKRQSVAFWCNPISGHATLYWYQQILGQGPKLLIQFQNNGVVDDSQLPKDRFSAERLKGVDSTLKIQPAKLEDSAVYLCASSSPRQGFVEQYFGPGTRLTVT.

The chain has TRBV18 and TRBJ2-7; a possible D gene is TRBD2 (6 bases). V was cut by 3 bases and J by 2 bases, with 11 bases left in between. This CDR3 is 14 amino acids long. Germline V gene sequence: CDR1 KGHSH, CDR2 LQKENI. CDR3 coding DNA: TGTGCCAGCTCACCGGCGGGGATACCCTACGAGCAGTACTTC. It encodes CASSPAGIPYEQYF.

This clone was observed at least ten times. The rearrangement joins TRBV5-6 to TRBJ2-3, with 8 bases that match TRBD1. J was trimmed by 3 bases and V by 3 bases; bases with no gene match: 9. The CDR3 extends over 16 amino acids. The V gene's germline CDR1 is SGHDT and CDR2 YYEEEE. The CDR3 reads CASSWGTGVRTDTQYF. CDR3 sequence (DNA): TGTGCCAGCAGCTGGGGGACAGGAGTGAGGACAGATACGCAGTATTTT.

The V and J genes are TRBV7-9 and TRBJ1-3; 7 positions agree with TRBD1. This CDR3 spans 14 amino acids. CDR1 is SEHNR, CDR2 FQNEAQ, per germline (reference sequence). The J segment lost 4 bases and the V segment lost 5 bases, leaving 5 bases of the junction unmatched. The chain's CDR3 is CASSDRDRGNTIYF. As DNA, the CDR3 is TGTGCCAGCAGCGACCGGGACAGAGGAAACACCATATATTTT.

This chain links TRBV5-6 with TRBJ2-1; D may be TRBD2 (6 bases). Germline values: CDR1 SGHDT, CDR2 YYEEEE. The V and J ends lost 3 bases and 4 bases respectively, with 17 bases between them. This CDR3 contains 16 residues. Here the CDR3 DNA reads TGTGCCAGCAGCTACCTTTCTCGGGGGACTTACAATGAGCAGTTCTTC. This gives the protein CASSYLSRGTYNEQFF.

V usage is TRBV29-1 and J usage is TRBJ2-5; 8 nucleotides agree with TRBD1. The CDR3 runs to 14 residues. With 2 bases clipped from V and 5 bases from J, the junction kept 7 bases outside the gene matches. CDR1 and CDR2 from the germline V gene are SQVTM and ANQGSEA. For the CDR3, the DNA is TGCAGCGTTGAACGGGACAGGAGAGCGGAGACCCAGTACTTC. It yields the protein CSVERDRRAETQYF.

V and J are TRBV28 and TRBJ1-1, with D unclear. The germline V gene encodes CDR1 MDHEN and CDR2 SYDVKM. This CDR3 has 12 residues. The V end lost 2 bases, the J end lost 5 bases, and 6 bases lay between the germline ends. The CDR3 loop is CASSLGETEAFF. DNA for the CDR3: TGTGCCAGCAGTTTAGGAGAAACTGAAGCTTTCTTT.

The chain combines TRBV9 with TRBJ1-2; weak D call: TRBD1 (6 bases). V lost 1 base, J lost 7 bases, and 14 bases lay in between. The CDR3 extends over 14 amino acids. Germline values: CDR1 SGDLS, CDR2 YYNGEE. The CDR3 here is CASSVTGKLGGYTF. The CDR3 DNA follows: TGTGCCAGCAGCGTAACAGGGAAGCTTGGTGGCTACACCTTC.

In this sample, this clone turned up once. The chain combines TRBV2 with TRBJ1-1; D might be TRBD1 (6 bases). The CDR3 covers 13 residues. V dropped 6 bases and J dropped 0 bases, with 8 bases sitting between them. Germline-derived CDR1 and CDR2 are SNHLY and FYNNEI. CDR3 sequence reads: CASRDSMNTEAFF. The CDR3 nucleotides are TGTGCCAGCAGGGACAGCATGAACACTGAAGCTTTCTTT.

The CDR3 bases are TGTGCCAGCAGCTTCACGGGCCGGGACAGTCTTGGCTACACCTTC. Translation gives CASSFTGRDSLGYTF. V usage is TRBV5-6 and J usage is TRBJ1-2; TRBD1 agrees at 7 bases. With 2 bases clipped from V and 7 bases from J, the junction kept 11 bases outside the gene matches. The CDR3 spans 15 residues. From germline, CDR1 is SGHDT and CDR2 YYEEEE.

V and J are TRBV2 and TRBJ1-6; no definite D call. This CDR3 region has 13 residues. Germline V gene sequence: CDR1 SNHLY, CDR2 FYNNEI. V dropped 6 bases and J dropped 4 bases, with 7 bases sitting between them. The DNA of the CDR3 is TGTGCCAGCAGGCAGTCATATAATTCACCCCTCCACTTT. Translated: CASRQSYNSPLHF. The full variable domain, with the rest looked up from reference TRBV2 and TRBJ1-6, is EPEVTQTPSHQVTQMGQEVILRCVPISNHLYFYWYRQILGQKVEFLVSFYNNEISEKSEIFDDQFSVERPDGSNFTLKIRSTKLEDSAMYFCASRQSYNSPLHFGNGTRLTVT.

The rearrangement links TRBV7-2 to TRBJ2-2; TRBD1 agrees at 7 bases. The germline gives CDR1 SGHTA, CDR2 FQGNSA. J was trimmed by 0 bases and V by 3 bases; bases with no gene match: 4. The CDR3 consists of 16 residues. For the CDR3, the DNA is TGTGCCAGCAGCTTGCCGGGACAGACGAACACCGGGGAGCTGTTTTTT. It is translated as CASSLPGQTNTGELFF. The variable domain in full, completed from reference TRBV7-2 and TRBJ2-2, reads GAGVSQSPSNKVTEKGKDVELRCDPISGHTALYWYRQSLGQGLEFLIYFQGNSAPDKSGLPSDRFSAERTGGSVSTLTIQRTQQEDSAVYLCASSLPGQTNTGELFFGEGSRLTVL.

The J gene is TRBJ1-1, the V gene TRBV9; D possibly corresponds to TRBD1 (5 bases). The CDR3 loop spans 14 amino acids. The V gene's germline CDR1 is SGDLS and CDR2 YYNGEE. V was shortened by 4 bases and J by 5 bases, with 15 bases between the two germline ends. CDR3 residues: CASSSTVMGTEAFF. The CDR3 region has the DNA TGTGCCAGCAGCTCGACAGTAATGGGAACTGAAGCTTTCTTT.

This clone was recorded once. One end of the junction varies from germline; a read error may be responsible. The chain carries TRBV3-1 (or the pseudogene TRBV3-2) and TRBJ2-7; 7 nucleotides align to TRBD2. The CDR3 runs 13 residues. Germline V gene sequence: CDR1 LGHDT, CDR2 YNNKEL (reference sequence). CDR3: CASSPSGPYDQYF. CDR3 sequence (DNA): TGTGCCAGCAGCCCTAGCGGACCCTACGATCAGTACTTC.

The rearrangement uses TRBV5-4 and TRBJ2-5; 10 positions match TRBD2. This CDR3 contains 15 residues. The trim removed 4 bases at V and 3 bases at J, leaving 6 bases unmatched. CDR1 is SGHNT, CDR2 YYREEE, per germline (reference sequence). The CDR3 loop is CASSTSGAVEETQYF. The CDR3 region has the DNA TGTGCCAGCAGCACTAGCGGGGCCGTTGAAGAGACCCAGTACTTC.

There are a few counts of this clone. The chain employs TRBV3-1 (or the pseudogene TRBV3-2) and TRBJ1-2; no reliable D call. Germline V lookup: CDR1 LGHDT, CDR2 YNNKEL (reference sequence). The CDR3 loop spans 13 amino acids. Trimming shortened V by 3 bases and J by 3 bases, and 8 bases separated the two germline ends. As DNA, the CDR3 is TGTGCCAGCAGCCATACGGGAGACTATGGCTACACCTTC. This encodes CASSHTGDYGYTF.

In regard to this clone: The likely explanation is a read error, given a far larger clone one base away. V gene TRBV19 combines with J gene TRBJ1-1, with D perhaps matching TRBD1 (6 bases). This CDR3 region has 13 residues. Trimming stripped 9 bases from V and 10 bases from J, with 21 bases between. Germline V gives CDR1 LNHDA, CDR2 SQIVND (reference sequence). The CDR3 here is CASKVGEGGGAFF. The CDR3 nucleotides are TGTGCCAGCAAAGTGGGGGAGGGGGGGGGAGCTTTCTTT.

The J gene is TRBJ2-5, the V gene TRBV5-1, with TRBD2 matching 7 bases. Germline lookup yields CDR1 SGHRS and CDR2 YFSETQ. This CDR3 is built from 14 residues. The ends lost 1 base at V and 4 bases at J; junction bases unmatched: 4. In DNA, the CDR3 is TGCGCCAGCAGCTTGCAGCGGGGTCCAGAGACCCAGTACTTC. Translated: CASSLQRGPETQYF.

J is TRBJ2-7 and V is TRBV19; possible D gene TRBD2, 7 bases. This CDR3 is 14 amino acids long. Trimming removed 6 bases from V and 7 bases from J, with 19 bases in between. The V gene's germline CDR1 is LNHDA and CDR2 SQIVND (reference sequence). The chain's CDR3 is CASRTGGGSQEQYF. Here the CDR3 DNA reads TGTGCCAGTAGGACGGGGGGCGGATCTCAAGAGCAGTACTTC. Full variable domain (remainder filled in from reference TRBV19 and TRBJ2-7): DGGITQSPKYLFRKEGQNVTLSCEQNLNHDAMYWYRQDPGQGLRLIYYSQIVNDFQKGDIAEGYSVSREKKESFPLTVTSAQKNPTAFYLCASRTGGGSQEQYFGPGTRLTVT.

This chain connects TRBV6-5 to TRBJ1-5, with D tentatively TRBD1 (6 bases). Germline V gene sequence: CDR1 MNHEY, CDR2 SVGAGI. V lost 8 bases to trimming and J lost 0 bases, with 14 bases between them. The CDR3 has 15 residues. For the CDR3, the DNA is TGTGCCAGCGGACGCGGGGGGCATAGCAATCAGCCCCAGCATTTT. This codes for CASGRGGHSNQPQHF.

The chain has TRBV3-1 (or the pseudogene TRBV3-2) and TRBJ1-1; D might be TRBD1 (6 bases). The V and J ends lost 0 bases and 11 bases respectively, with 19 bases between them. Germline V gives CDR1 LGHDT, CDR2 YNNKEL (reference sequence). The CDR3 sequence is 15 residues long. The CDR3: CASSQDIGGYQNAFF. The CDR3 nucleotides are TGTGCCAGCAGCCAAGATATAGGGGGTTACCAAAACGCTTTCTTT.

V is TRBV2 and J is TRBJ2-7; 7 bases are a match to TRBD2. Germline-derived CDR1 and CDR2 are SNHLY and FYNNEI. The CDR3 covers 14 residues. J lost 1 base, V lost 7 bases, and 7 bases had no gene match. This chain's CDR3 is CASTLASGSYEQYF. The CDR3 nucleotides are TGTGCCAGCACTCTCGCTAGCGGATCCTACGAGCAGTACTTC.

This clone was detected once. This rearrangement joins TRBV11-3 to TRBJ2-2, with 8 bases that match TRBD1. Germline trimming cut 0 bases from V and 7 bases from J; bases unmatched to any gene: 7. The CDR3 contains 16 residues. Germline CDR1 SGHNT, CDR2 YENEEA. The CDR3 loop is CASSLETDRAGGELFF. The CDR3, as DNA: TGTGCCAGCAGCTTAGAAACGGACAGGGCGGGCGGGGAGCTGTTTTTT. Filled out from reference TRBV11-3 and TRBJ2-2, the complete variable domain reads EAGVVQSPRYKIIEKKQPVAFWCNPISGHNTLYWYLQNLGQGPELLIRYENEEAVDDSQLPKDRFSAERLKGVDSTLKIQPAELGDSAVYLCASSLETDRAGGELFFGEGSRLTVL.

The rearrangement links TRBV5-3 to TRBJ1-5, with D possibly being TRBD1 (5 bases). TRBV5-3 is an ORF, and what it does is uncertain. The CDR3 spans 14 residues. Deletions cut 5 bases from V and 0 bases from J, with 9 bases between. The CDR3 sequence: CARRPDSSNQPQHF. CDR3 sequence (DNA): TGTGCCAGAAGACCTGACAGTAGCAATCAGCCCCAGCATTTT.

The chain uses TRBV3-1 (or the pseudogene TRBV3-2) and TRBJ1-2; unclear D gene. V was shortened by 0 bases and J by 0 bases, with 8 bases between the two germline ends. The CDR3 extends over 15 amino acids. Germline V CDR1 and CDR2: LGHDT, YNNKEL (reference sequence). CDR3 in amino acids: CASSQDVAANYGYTF. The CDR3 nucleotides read TGTGCCAGCAGCCAAGATGTAGCAGCTAACTATGGCTACACCTTC.

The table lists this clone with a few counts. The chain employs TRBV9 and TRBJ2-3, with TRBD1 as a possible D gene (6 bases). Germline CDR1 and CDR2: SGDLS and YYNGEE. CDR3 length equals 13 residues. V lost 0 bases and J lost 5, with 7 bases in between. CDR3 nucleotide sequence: TGTGCCAGCAGCGTAGGACAGGAAGATACGCAGTATTTT. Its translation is CASSVGQEDTQYF.

The CDR3 nucleotides read TGTGCCAGCAGCGTAGCGGTGTCGGCAGGTGAAGCTTTCTTT. Amino acid sequence: CASSVAVSAGEAFF. V is TRBV9 and J is TRBJ1-1, with unresolved D. The CDR3 is 14 amino acids. Trimming removed 0 bases from V and 7 bases from J, with 13 bases in between. The germline V gene has CDR1 SGDLS and CDR2 YYNGEE. Based on the CDR3 plus reference TRBV9 and TRBJ1-1, the full variable domain is DSGVTQTPKHLITATGQRVTLRCSPRSGDLSVYWYQQSLDQGLQFLIQYYNGEERAKGNILERFSAQQFPDLHSELNLSSLELGDSALYFCASSVAVSAGEAFFGQGTRLTVV.

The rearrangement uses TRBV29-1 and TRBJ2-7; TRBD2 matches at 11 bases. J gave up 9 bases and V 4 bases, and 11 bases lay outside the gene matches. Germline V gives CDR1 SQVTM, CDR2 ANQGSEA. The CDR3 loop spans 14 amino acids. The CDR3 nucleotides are TGCAGCGTTGGCGGAGTACTAGCGGGAGAGGTGCAGTACTTC. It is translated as CSVGGVLAGEVQYF.

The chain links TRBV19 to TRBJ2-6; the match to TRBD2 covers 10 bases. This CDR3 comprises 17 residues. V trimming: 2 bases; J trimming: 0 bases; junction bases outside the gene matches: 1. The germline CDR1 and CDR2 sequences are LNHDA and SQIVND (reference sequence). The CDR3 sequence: CASSIRLAGSGANVLTF. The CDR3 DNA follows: TGTGCCAGTAGTATACGACTAGCGGGCTCTGGGGCCAACGTCCTGACTTTC.